A single sample is the source of the 6 T cell receptor beta chains below, sequenced in a study of regulatory T cells in long-lasting Graves disease. As to time point: persistent/refractory GD, antithyroid drugs over 5 years with positive TRAb. From PBMCs, RNA was extracted and then used to make the TCR library. According to the study, TCR beta libraries were built with iRepertoire HTBI primers and CDR3-region Arm-PCR. MiXCR, applied by TCRdb to the multiplex PCR reads, yields one record per CDR3 protein. The repertoire includes a few hundred thousand distinct CDR3 sequences, around 23% of them detected once, and roughly three fifths sits in the top ten. The sequenced sample was peripheral blood mononuclear cells (PBMCs), obtained when the disease was refractory, from a patient treated with antithyroid drugs. These receptors were taken from a female donor with Graves disease.

Many counts were recorded for this clonotype. The gene calls are TRBV12-3 or TRBV12-4 and TRBJ1-2; D not resolved. V was shortened by 4 bases and J by 1 base, with 10 bases between the two germline ends. This CDR3 is built from 14 residues. For the CDR3, the DNA is TGTGCCAGCAGTTACGGACCCTTTAACTATGGCTACACCTTC. Translating gives CASSYGPFNYGYTF.

This clonotype has at least ten counts. This chain connects TRBV28 to TRBJ1-1; D unclear. The length of the CDR3 is 11 residues. The germline V gene encodes CDR1 MDHEN and CDR2 SYDVKM. V was cut by 2 bases and J by 9 bases, with 7 bases left in between. The CDR3 is CASSLTGKAFF. The CDR3 DNA sequence: TGTGCCAGCAGTTTAACGGGTAAAGCTTTCTTT. The full variable domain, rest sourced from reference TRBV28 and TRBJ1-1, is DVKVTQSSRYLVKRTGEKVFLECVQDMDHENMFWYRQDPGLGLRLIYFSYDVKMKEKGDIPEGYSVSREKKERFSLILESASTNQTSMYLCASSLTGKAFFGQGTRLTVV.

This chain links TRBV29-1 with TRBJ2-1, with a tentative D call TRBD1 (6 bases). CDR3 length equals 14 residues. Germline loops: CDR1 SQVTM, CDR2 ANQGSEA. V dropped 3 bases and J dropped 8 bases, with 17 bases sitting between them. Here the CDR3 reads CSVESQGYSDEQFF. The CDR3 DNA reads as TGCAGCGTTGAGTCTCAGGGGTATTCCGATGAGCAGTTCTTC.

For this clonotype: This sequence may be a read error, since a much larger clone differs from it by one base. This rearrangement joins TRBV27 to TRBJ2-7, with 8 bases fitting TRBD1. The CDR3 sequence is 15 residues long. Germline CDR1 reads MNHEY; CDR2 reads SMNVEV (reference sequence). V lost 5 bases, J lost 2 bases, and 8 bases stayed unmatched. CDR3 loop: CASSVLTGVAYEQYF. The CDR3 DNA sequence: TGTGCCAGCAGTGTATTGACAGGGGTCGCCTACGAGCAGTACTTC.

This clonotype was observed a single time. This may stem from a read error, because a much larger clone lies one nucleotide away. In DNA form, the CDR3 reads TGTGCCAGCAGTGCCTGCGGGAGTAGTACCTACGAGCAGTACTTC. Encoded protein: CASSACGSSTYEQYF. This chain links TRBV6-1 with TRBJ2-7; TRBD2 matches 7 bases. Germline values: CDR1 MNHNS, CDR2 SASEGT. After removal of 4 bases from V and 2 bases from J, the junction contained 8 bases not matched to a gene. The CDR3 extends over 15 amino acids.

In this sample, this clonotype turned up a few times. The J gene is TRBJ1-1, the V gene TRBV6-2 or TRBV6-3, with TRBD1 matching over 9 bases. V trimming: 6 bases; J trimming: 2 bases; junction bases outside the gene matches: 13. This CDR3 is 17 amino acids long. Germline V gene lookup returns CDR1 MNHEY and CDR2 SVGEGT. The CDR3 reads CASRRHPGGQGNTEAFF. The CDR3 nucleotides are TGTGCCAGCAGACGACACCCGGGGGGACAGGGAAACACTGAAGCTTTCTTT.